The 17 T cell receptor beta chains reported below all come from one sample, sequenced in a study of human T cells and chemical hapten exposure. Specified time point: patch test 2, 6 weeks after DPC sensitization. Treatment indicated: therapeutic diphenylcyclopropenone sensitization with weekly scalp DPC. TCRdb used MiXCR to reprocess the RACE reads, holding one entry per CDR3 protein. The top ten clones hold over 2% of a sample with 85,000 to 95,000 distinct CDR3 sequences, approximately 10% of them seen once. The sample in question was whole blood, obtained in connection with sensitization to the hapten diphenylcyclopropenone (DPC). These receptors all stem from a man between 35 and 55 years old with alopecia areata. Some clones in this sample may be carry-over from other donors' samples.

The chain is built from TRBV20-1 and TRBJ2-3, with 8 bases that match TRBD1. With V trimmed by 3 bases and J by 4 bases, 6 bases remained unmatched. The CDR3 runs to 14 residues. Germline CDR1 is DFQATT and CDR2 is SNEGSKA (reference sequence). The CDR3, as DNA: TGCAGTGCTAGGGACAGGGACCTCCCAGATACGCAGTATTTT. It is translated as CSARDRDLPDTQYF.

This clonotype has just a few counts. The chain has TRBV29-1 and TRBJ2-1; TRBD2 agrees at 7 bases. The CDR3 is 13 residues long. Germline V gives CDR1 SQVTM, CDR2 ANQGSEA. V lost 6 bases, J lost 7 bases, and 9 bases stayed unmatched. DNA for the CDR3: TGCAGCGTCTTACGGGAGGCGAGGAATGAGCAGTTCTTC. Translating gives CSVLREARNEQFF.

This clonotype was found many times. The V call is TRBV7-9, the J call TRBJ2-4; D possibly corresponds to TRBD2 (6 bases). Germline loops: CDR1 SEHNR, CDR2 FQNEAQ (reference sequence). This CDR3 spans 16 amino acids. V was clipped by 1 base and J by 5 bases, with 15 bases between them. The CDR3 DNA reads as TGTGCCAGCAGCTTAGGTCGTGGCGGAGGGGAAAACATTCAGTACTTC. This codes for CASSLGRGGGENIQYF. Based on the CDR3 plus reference TRBV7-9 and TRBJ2-4, the full variable domain is DTGVSQNPRHKITKRGQNVTFRCDPISEHNRLYWYRQTLGQGPEFLTYFQNEAQLEKSRLLSDRFSAERPKGSFSTLEIQRTEQGDSAMYLCASSLGRGGGENIQYFGAGTRLSVL.

In DNA form, the CDR3 reads TGTGCCTCCCAAACCAGCGGGAGTTGGTCCTACGAGCAGTACTTC. It codes for CASQTSGSWSYEQYF. The rearrangement joins TRBV27 to TRBJ2-7; 8 nucleotides line up with TRBD2. V gave up 11 bases and J gave up 1 base; unmatched junction bases: 13. Per the germline V gene, CDR1 is MNHEY and CDR2 is SMNVEV (reference sequence). The CDR3 extends over 15 amino acids.

As concerns this clonotype: One junction end does not reproduce the germline sequence, and a read error may be involved. As DNA, the CDR3 is TGTGCTAGCAGCCCAGATTCGAGCACAGATACGCAGTATTTT. Its translation is CASSPDSSTDTQYF. The V gene is TRBV7-7, the J gene TRBJ2-3; D not certain. This CDR3 region has 14 residues. Germline V lookup: CDR1 SSHAT, CDR2 FNYEAQ (reference sequence).

In its sample, this clonotype was seen many times. This rearrangement joins TRBV28 to TRBJ2-7; 8 bases map to TRBD1. CDR1 MDHEN and CDR2 SYDVKM come from the germline V gene. CDR3 length: 15 amino acids. V lost 7 bases to trimming and J lost 2 bases; unmatched junction nucleotides: 10. The CDR3 protein is CASIYNGQGTYEQYF. CDR3 DNA sequence: TGTGCCAGCATTTACAACGGACAGGGCACCTACGAGCAGTACTTC.

Only a few counts were recorded for this clonotype. V gene TRBV20-1 combines with J gene TRBJ2-1; 7 bases fit TRBD2. In germline, CDR1 is DFQATT, CDR2 SNEGSKA (reference sequence). V lost 0 bases, J lost 3 bases, and 8 bases stayed unmatched. The CDR3 length is 16 residues. CDR3 in amino acids: CSARDPGGSHYNEQFF. In DNA, the CDR3 is TGCAGTGCTAGAGATCCGGGCGGGAGCCACTACAATGAGCAGTTCTTC.

Only a few counts were recorded for this clonotype. The rearrangement joins TRBV3-1 to TRBJ1-5; a possible D gene is TRBD1 (6 bases). CDR1 is LGHDT and CDR2 is YNNKEL in the germline V gene (reference sequence). This CDR3 has 15 residues. V was cut by 4 bases and J by 6 bases, with 16 bases left in between. As DNA, the CDR3 is TGTGCCAGCAGCCCTATCGGGACACTGGGTCAGCCCCAGCATTTT. This sequence encodes CASSPIGTLGQPQHF.

This chain uses TRBV7-9 with TRBJ2-3, with TRBD2 matching 8 bases. In germline, CDR1 is SEHNR, CDR2 FQNEAQ (reference sequence). The CDR3 spans 19 residues. V was clipped by 7 bases and J by 4 bases; unmatched bases: 22. This chain's CDR3 is CASTLLSSGSHRHADTQYF. The CDR3 DNA sequence: TGTGCCAGCACCCTACTTTCGAGCGGGAGTCATCGGCACGCAGATACGCAGTATTTT.

This clonotype was picked up many times. This rearrangement joins TRBV29-1 to TRBJ1-6, with 9 positions matching TRBD1. The junction had 5 bases not matched to a gene; V was cut back by 6 bases and J by 8 bases. The CDR3 totals 13 residues. CDR1 and CDR2 (germline): SQVTM, ANQGSEA. The CDR3, as DNA: TGCAGCGTGGGGGGACAGGGAGATTCACCCCTCCACTTT. Its protein is CSVGGQGDSPLHF.

This clonotype has only a few counts. The J gene is TRBJ2-7, the V gene TRBV6-5; TRBD2 matches at 13 bases. The CDR3 covers 15 residues. Germline V CDR1 and CDR2: MNHEY, SVGAGI. V lost 6 bases to trimming and J lost 3 bases; unmatched junction nucleotides: 5. The CDR3 protein is CASRPGLAGDYEQYF. The CDR3 DNA follows: TGTGCCAGCAGACCTGGACTAGCGGGGGACTACGAGCAGTACTTC.

This clonotype has at least ten counts. The rearrangement joins TRBV27 to TRBJ2-3; 7 nucleotides match TRBD2. Germline V gene lookup returns CDR1 MNHEY and CDR2 SMNVEV (reference sequence). The CDR3 sequence is 15 residues long. V gave up 5 bases and J gave up 0 bases; unmatched junction bases: 5. As DNA, the CDR3 is TGTGCCAGCAGTGGGCTAGCGGCTAGCACAGATACGCAGTATTTT. It specifies CASSGLAASTDTQYF.

This clonotype was seen ten or more times. The chain links TRBV9 to TRBJ1-1, with D unresolved. CDR3 length: 13 residues. Germline CDR1 is SGDLS and CDR2 is YYNGEE. V gave up 1 base and J gave up 1 base, with 5 bases separating them. The chain's CDR3 is CASSVIENTEAFF. CDR3 bases: TGTGCCAGCAGCGTAATCGAGAACACTGAAGCTTTCTTT.

This clonotype was observed a handful of times. The chain joins TRBV3-1 to TRBJ2-2; TRBD1 agrees at 8 bases. Germline V gene data show CDR1 as LGHDT and CDR2 as YNNKEL (reference sequence). Trimming removed 4 bases from V and 4 bases from J; junction bases left unmatched: 5. This CDR3 is built from 15 residues. CDR3 amino acids: CASSRTGSGTGELFF. The CDR3 DNA sequence: TGTGCCAGCAGCCGGACAGGGTCAGGCACCGGGGAGCTGTTTTTT.

The CDR3 sequence is CSAGGNVGRDEQFF. The CDR3 DNA follows: TGCAGTGCTGGGGGGAACGTCGGGAGGGATGAGCAGTTCTTC. The V and J genes are TRBV20-1 and TRBJ2-1; 8 nucleotides agree with TRBD2. Germline CDR1 DFQATT, CDR2 SNEGSKA (reference sequence). V was clipped by 5 bases and J by 8 bases; unmatched bases: 11. The CDR3 contains 14 residues.

This chain joins TRBV20-1 and TRBJ2-3; D is possibly TRBD1 (6 bases). Trimming left V 6 bases short and J 3 bases short, with 16 bases between. CDR1 is DFQATT and CDR2 is SNEGSKA in the germline V gene (reference sequence). The CDR3 contains 14 residues. CDR3: CSASAGAGTDTQYF. As DNA, the CDR3 is TGCAGTGCCAGCGCAGGGGCCGGGACAGATACGCAGTATTTT.

This clonotype turned up a few times. This sequence joins TRBV29-1 and TRBJ1-1, with D uncertain. Germline V gene data show CDR1 as SQVTM and CDR2 as ANQGSEA. The CDR3 contains 11 residues. V was cut by 7 bases and J by 7 bases, with 13 bases left in between. The CDR3, as DNA: TGCAGCGCTCGTGGTGGGGTTGAAGCTTTCTTT. Its translation is CSARGGVEAFF.